This T cell receptor (beta chain) was identified during a study of blood T cell repertoires in COVID-19. CDR1 and CDR2 from the germline V gene are KGHSH and LQKENI. CDR3 size: 14 residues. V shed 6 bases, J shed 3 bases, and the junction held 5 bases outside the gene matches. Original analysis: Amplifying reference gene primers gave estimates of nucleated cell counts. Profiled with immunoSEQ multiplex PCR; TCRdb holds only in-frame clones, not every one. V, J and clone size were drawn from that table, and D and trimming were deduced from the DNA. Of about 180,000 clones in the sample, around 85% were seen once.

V gene TRBV18 combines with J gene TRBJ2-3, with TRBD2 matching 8 bases. Sequenced material: peripheral blood. The receptor comes from a woman of 80 years or more with acute or convalescent COVID-19. The CDR3 protein is CASSPGLGTDTQYF. The CDR3, as DNA: TGTGCCAGCTCGCCGGGACTAGGGACAGATACGCAGTATTTT.